These 23 T cell receptor beta chains were all obtained from the same sample, sequenced in a study of blood T cell repertoires in COVID-19. Method: immunoSEQ multiplex PCR; TCRdb's copy keeps in-frame clones and lacks some. The sample holds a few hundred thousand clones, roughly 84% seen once. Sequenced sample: peripheral blood. The receptors shown here come from a woman aged 60-75 years who had recovered from COVID-19.

Concerning this clone itself: At one end the junction does not follow the germline gene, possibly because of a read error. The CDR3 region has the DNA TGTGCCAGCAGTCAAGACAGGTTGCCAAGCGAGCAGTACTTC. Translating gives CASSQDRLPSEQYF. The rearrangement links TRBV4-2 to TRBJ2-7, with D possibly matching TRBD1 (6 bases). CDR3 size: 14 residues. CDR1 and CDR2 from the germline V gene are LGHNA and YNFKEQ.

The CDR3 sequence: CSASRRAGELFF. The CDR3 DNA is TGCAGTGCTAGTCGGCGGGCCGGGGAGCTGTTTTTT. The chain is built from TRBV20-1 and TRBJ2-2; tentative D call: TRBD2 (5 bases). Trimming removed 3 bases from V and 6 bases from J, with 8 bases in between. The length of the CDR3 is 12 residues. In germline, CDR1 is DFQATT, CDR2 SNEGSKA (reference sequence).

This clone showed up just a few times. The chain recombines TRBV12-5 with TRBJ2-1, with 8 bases that match TRBD1. The germline V gene encodes CDR1 LGHNT and CDR2 FRNRAP. The ends lost 4 bases at V and 6 bases at J; junction bases unmatched: 2. The CDR3 runs to 13 residues. The CDR3 sequence is CASGSTGVNEQFF. The CDR3 bases are TGTGCTAGTGGTTCGACAGGGGTCAATGAGCAGTTCTTC. The complete variable domain, with remaining parts taken from reference TRBV12-5 and TRBJ2-1, reads DARVTQTPRHKVTEMGQEVTMRCQPILGHNTVFWYRQTMMQGLELLAYFRNRAPLDDSGMPKDRFSAEMPDATLATLKIQPSEPRDSAVYFCASGSTGVNEQFFGPGTRLTVL.

The rearrangement uses TRBV27 and TRBJ1-2, with D hard to call. CDR3 size: 14 residues. Germline V lookup: CDR1 MNHEY, CDR2 SMNVEV (reference sequence). Trimming shortened V by 2 bases and J by 6 bases, and 13 bases separated the two germline ends. As DNA, the CDR3 is TGTGCCAGCAGTTTAAAACACGGGAGACATGGCTACACCTTC. Translated, it gives CASSLKHGRHGYTF.

This clone was found a few times. The J gene is TRBJ1-2, the V gene TRBV10-3, with 8 bases aligning to TRBD1. After removal of 6 bases from V and 7 bases from J, the junction contained 7 bases not matched to a gene. CDR3 length: 13 residues. CDR1 is ENHRY and CDR2 is SYGVKD in the germline V gene. The CDR3 DNA reads as TGTGCCATCAGCCCGTTGACAGGGGCTGGCTACACCTTC. Translated, it gives CAISPLTGAGYTF.

V is TRBV13 and J is TRBJ2-7, with 9 bases lining up with TRBD1. The CDR3 has 14 residues. Trimming removed 8 bases from V and 6 bases from J; junction bases left unmatched: 11. In germline, CDR1 is PRHDT, CDR2 FYEKMQ (reference sequence). CDR3 nucleotides: TGTGCCAGCTCTAAAACAGACAGGGGGTCCGAGCAGTACTTC. Its translation: CASSKTDRGSEQYF.

This chain connects TRBV12-5 to TRBJ2-3, with 9 bases that match TRBD2. V was pared by 0 bases and J by 5 bases, with 9 bases of the junction left unmatched. The CDR3 totals 17 residues. Germline V gene data show CDR1 as LGHNT and CDR2 as FRNRAP. Here the CDR3 reads CASGLVRQRGAEDTQYF. As DNA, the CDR3 is TGTGCTAGTGGTTTGGTACGCCAGCGGGGGGCCGAAGATACGCAGTATTTT.

The CDR3 DNA reads TGTGCCAGTACCCCCTCAGGGCCTTGGACGGGTCAGCCCCAGCATTTT. Translation gives CASTPSGPWTGQPQHF. The chain carries TRBV19 and TRBJ1-5; D possibly corresponds to TRBD1 (5 bases). The germline V gene encodes CDR1 LNHDA and CDR2 SQIVND (reference sequence). CDR3 length: 16 residues. Trimming took off 7 bases at V and 6 bases at J, with 22 bases between the two ends.

This clone came up once. The chain recombines TRBV30 with TRBJ2-5; D is perhaps TRBD1 (5 bases). Per germline, CDR1 GTSNPN and CDR2 SVGIG (reference sequence). The V end was cut by 1 base, the J end by 4 bases, with 7 bases between. The CDR3 runs 12 residues. In nucleotides, the CDR3 is TGTGCCTGGAGTGGACAGATAGAGACCCAGTACTTC. This encodes CAWSGQIETQYF.

This chain uses TRBV6-6 with TRBJ2-5, with TRBD1 matching 9 bases. CDR3 length: 14 residues. The germline V gene has CDR1 MNHNY and CDR2 SVGAGI (reference sequence). The V segment lost 5 bases and the J segment 5 bases; nucleotides outside the gene matches: 6. The chain's CDR3 is CASSLQGARETQYF. In DNA form, the CDR3 reads TGTGCCAGCAGTCTACAGGGGGCCAGGGAGACCCAGTACTTC.

The chain uses TRBV7-2 and TRBJ1-2; 7 nucleotides line up with TRBD1. The length of the CDR3 is 14 residues. Germline V gene lookup returns CDR1 SGHTA and CDR2 FQGNSA. With V trimmed by 2 bases and J by 6 bases, 6 bases remained unmatched. CDR3 amino acids: CASSLRDRVDGYTF. Written as DNA, the CDR3 is TGTGCCAGCAGCTTACGTGACAGGGTGGATGGCTACACCTTC.

This rearrangement joins TRBV9 to TRBJ2-1, with 7 bases that match TRBD2. Losses at the gene ends were 5 bases for V and 0 bases for J; bases not matched to a gene: 5. There are 15 residues in the CDR3. CDR1 and CDR2 (germline): SGDLS, YYNGEE. The CDR3 sequence is CASSISGDSYNEQFF. CDR3 coding DNA: TGTGCCAGCAGTATAAGCGGGGACTCCTACAATGAGCAGTTCTTC.

The V call is TRBV28, the J call TRBJ2-4; D unclear. This CDR3 region has 16 residues. The germline CDR1 and CDR2 sequences are MDHEN and SYDVKM. V was pared by 8 bases and J by 0 bases, with 17 bases between. CDR3 DNA sequence: TGTGCCAGCCGATCGACAAGCTATCTAGCCAAAAACATTCAGTACTTC. Translating it yields CASRSTSYLAKNIQYF.

The chain is built from TRBV3-1 (or the pseudogene TRBV3-2) and TRBJ1-1; 12 bases map to TRBD1. V gave up 4 bases and J gave up 5 bases; unmatched junction bases: 8. CDR3 size: 16 residues. Germline values: CDR1 LGHDT, CDR2 YNNKEL (reference sequence). This CDR3 reads CASSPWGQGAVTEAFF. DNA of the CDR3: TGTGCCAGCAGCCCTTGGGGACAGGGGGCGGTAACTGAAGCTTTCTTT.

This rearrangement joins TRBV3-1 (or the pseudogene TRBV3-2) to TRBJ1-4; no clear D. Germline CDR1 is LGHDT and CDR2 is YNNKEL (reference sequence). The CDR3 runs to 13 residues. V was trimmed by 4 bases and J by 5 bases, leaving 8 bases between them. The CDR3 DNA reads as TGTGCCAGCAGCCCCATGGCCAATGAAAAACTGTTTTTT. This translates into CASSPMANEKLFF.

This chain connects TRBV11-2 to TRBJ2-3; a possible D gene is TRBD2 (5 bases). CDR1 is SGHAT, CDR2 FQNNGV, per germline. The V end lost 8 bases, the J end lost 0 bases, and 18 bases lay between the germline ends. This CDR3 has 16 residues. CDR3 sequence: CASRGPHLGSTDTQYF. CDR3 coding DNA: TGTGCCAGCCGAGGGCCCCACCTGGGAAGCACAGATACGCAGTATTTT.

The chain employs TRBV30 and TRBJ2-1; D is unresolved. Germline V gene lookup returns CDR1 GTSNPN and CDR2 SVGIG (reference sequence). The CDR3 loop spans 11 amino acids. Deletions cut 5 bases from V and 1 base from J, with 3 bases between. The CDR3 is CAWLSYNEQFF. The CDR3 DNA sequence: TGTGCCTGGCTTTCCTACAATGAGCAGTTCTTC. The full variable domain, its missing parts supplied by reference TRBV30 and TRBJ2-1, is SQTIHQWPATLVQPVGSPLSLECTVEGTSNPNLYWYRQAAGRGLQLLFYSVGIGQISSEVPQNLSASRPQDRQFILSSKKLLLSDSGFYLCAWLSYNEQFFGPGTRLTVL.

This rearrangement joins TRBV11-2 to TRBJ2-5; 7 bases are shared with TRBD1. This CDR3 is built from 14 residues. V trimming: 4 bases; J trimming: 7 bases; junction bases outside the gene matches: 9. CDR1 is SGHAT and CDR2 is FQNNGV in the germline V gene. The CDR3 DNA is TGTGCCAGCAGCTGGGTAGGGGGCTGGGGGACCCAGTACTTC. Protein product: CASSWVGGWGTQYF. Combining the CDR3 with reference TRBV11-2 and TRBJ2-5 gives the whole variable domain EAGVAQSPRYKIIEKRQSVAFWCNPISGHATLYWYQQILGQGPKLLIQFQNNGVVDDSQLPKDRFSAERLKGVDSTLKIQPAKLEDSAVYLCASSWVGGWGTQYFGPGTRLLVL.

A single count supports this clone. The V gene is TRBV6-5, the J gene TRBJ2-7; D may be TRBD1 (6 bases). This CDR3 is 14 amino acids long. The ends were cut back, 7 bases at V and 1 base at J, with 14 bases in the middle. Germline V CDR1 and CDR2: MNHEY, SVGAGI. CDR3 region: CASTSSDRSYEQYF. CDR3 DNA sequence: TGTGCCAGCACTTCTTCTGACAGGTCCTACGAGCAGTACTTC.

The chain links TRBV25-1 to TRBJ1-5, with D possibly being TRBD1 (5 bases). This CDR3 contains 13 residues. Trimming shortened V by 6 bases and J by 7 bases, and 13 bases separated the two germline ends. Germline CDR1 MGHDK, CDR2 SYGVNS. The CDR3 sequence: CASSPGLGQPQHF. CDR3 bases: TGTGCCAGCAGCCCAGGGCTCGGGCAGCCCCAGCATTTT. The full variable domain, rest sourced from reference TRBV25-1 and TRBJ1-5, is EADIYQTPRYLVIGTGKKITLECSQTMGHDKMYWYQQDPGMELHLIHYSYGVNSTEKGDLSSESTVSRIRTEHFPLTLESARPSHTSQYLCASSPGLGQPQHFGDGTRLSIL.

The genes are TRBV9 and TRBJ2-1; 7 nucleotides align to TRBD1. Germline CDR1 is SGDLS and CDR2 is YYNGEE. This CDR3 contains 14 residues. Trimming took 0 bases from V and 9 from J; bases not matched to a gene: 6. The CDR3 sequence is CASSVARGYGEQFF. CDR3 in DNA: TGTGCCAGCAGCGTAGCCAGGGGGTATGGTGAGCAGTTCTTC.

This chain connects TRBV6-5 to TRBJ1-6; D remains ambiguous. CDR1 MNHEY and CDR2 SVGAGI come from the germline V gene. CDR3 length: 14 residues. The V gene lost 10 bases and the J gene lost 9 bases, with 19 bases spanning the gap. The CDR3 DNA reads TGTGCCACACATGAGAGGTCCCCCGTTTCACCCCTCCACTTT. As protein: CATHERSPVSPLHF.

The V call is TRBV9, the J call TRBJ1-2; 7 nucleotides agree with TRBD1. V was pared by 4 bases and J by 3 bases, with 18 bases of the junction left unmatched. CDR1 is SGDLS, CDR2 YYNGEE, per germline. CDR3 length equals 18 residues. The CDR3 DNA reads TGTGCCAGCAGCACACACCATTCTCCTCGGGACAGACACTATGGCTACACCTTC. It encodes CASSTHHSPRDRHYGYTF.